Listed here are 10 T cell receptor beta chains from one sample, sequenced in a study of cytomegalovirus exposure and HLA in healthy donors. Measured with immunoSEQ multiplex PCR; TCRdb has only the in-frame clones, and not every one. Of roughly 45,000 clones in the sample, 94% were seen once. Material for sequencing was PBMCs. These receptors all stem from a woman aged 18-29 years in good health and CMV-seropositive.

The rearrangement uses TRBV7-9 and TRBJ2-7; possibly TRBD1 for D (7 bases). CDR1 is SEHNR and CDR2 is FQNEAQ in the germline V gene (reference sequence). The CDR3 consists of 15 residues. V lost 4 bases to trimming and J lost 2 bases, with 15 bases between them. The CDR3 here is CASSYQGGATYEQYF. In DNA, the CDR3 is TGTGCCAGCAGCTACCAGGGGGGTGCGACCTACGAGCAGTACTTC.

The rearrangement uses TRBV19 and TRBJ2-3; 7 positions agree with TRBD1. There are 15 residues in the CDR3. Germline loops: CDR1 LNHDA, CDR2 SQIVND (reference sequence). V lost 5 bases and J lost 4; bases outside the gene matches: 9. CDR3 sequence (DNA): TGTGCCAGTAGTGGGACAGACAGAACTTCAGATACGCAGTATTTT. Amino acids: CASSGTDRTSDTQYF.

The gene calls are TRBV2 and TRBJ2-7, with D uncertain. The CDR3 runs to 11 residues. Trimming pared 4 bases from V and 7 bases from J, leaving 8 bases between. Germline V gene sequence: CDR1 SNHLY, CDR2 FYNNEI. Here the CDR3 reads CASSAPGEQYF. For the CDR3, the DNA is TGTGCCAGCAGTGCCCCGGGTGAGCAGTACTTC.

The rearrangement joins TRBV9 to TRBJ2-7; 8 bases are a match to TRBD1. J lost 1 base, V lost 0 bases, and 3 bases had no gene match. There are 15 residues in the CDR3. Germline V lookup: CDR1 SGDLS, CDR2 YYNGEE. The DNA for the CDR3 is TGTGCCAGCAGCGTAGATCAGGGGGCGTCCTACGAGCAGTACTTC. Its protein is CASSVDQGASYEQYF.

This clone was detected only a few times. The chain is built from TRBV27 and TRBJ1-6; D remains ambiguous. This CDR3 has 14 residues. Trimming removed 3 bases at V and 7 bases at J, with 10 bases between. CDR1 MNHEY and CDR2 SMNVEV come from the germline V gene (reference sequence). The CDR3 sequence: CASSLWEYNSPLHF. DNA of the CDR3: TGTGCCAGCAGTTTGTGGGAGTACAATTCACCCCTCCACTTT.

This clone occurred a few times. This chain's CDR3 is CASSNRDRAYTEAFF. The CDR3 bases are TGTGCCAGCAGTAACCGGGACAGGGCATACACTGAAGCTTTCTTT. The J gene is TRBJ1-1, the V gene TRBV6-5; 9 bases line up with TRBD1. The ends lost 5 bases at V and 3 bases at J; junction bases unmatched: 7. The CDR3 is 15 amino acids. Germline V lookup: CDR1 MNHEY, CDR2 SVGAGI.

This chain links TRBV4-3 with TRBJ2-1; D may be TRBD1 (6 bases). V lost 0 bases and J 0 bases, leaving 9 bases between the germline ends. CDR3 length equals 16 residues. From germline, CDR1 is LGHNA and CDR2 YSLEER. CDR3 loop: CASSQDIGGSYNEQFF. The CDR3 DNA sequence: TGCGCCAGCAGCCAAGATATAGGGGGCTCCTACAATGAGCAGTTCTTC.

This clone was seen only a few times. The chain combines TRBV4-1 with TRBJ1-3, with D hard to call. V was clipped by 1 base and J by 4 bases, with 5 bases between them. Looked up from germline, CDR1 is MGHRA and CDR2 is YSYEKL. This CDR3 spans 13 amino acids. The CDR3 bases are TGCGCCAGCAGCCAAGGACTCGGAAACACCATATATTTT. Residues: CASSQGLGNTIYF.

The CDR3 DNA reads TGTGCCAGTAGTATTCAGGCCGGGACTACTAAAGAGACCCAGTACTTC. This encodes CASSIQAGTTKETQYF. V gene TRBV19 combines with J gene TRBJ2-5; 7 bases agree with TRBD2. Germline-derived CDR1 and CDR2 are LNHDA and SQIVND (reference sequence). V lost 3 bases, J lost 3 bases, and 10 bases stayed unmatched. This CDR3 is built from 16 residues. Complete variable domain (other parts from reference TRBV19 and TRBJ2-5): DGGITQSPKYLFRKEGQNVTLSCEQNLNHDAMYWYRQDPGQGLRLIYYSQIVNDFQKGDIAEGYSVSREKKESFPLTVTSAQKNPTAFYLCASSIQAGTTKETQYFGPGTRLLVL.

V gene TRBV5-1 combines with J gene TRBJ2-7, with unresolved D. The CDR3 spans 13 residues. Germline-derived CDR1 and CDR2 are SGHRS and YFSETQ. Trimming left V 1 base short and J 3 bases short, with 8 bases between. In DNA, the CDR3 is TGCGCCAGCAGCTTGTATAGCAGCTACGAGCAGTACTTC. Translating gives CASSLYSSYEQYF.